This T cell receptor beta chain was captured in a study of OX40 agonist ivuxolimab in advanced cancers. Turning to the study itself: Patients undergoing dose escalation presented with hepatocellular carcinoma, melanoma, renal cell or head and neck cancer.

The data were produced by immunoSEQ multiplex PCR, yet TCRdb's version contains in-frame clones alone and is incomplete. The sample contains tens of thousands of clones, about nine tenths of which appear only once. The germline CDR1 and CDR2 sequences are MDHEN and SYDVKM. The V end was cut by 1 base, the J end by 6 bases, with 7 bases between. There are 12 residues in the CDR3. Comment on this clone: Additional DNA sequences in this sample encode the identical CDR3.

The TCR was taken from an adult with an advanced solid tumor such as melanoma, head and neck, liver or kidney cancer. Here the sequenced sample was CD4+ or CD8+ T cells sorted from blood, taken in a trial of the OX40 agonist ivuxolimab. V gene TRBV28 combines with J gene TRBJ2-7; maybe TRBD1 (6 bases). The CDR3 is CASSLLTGEQYF. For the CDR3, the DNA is TGTGCCAGCAGTTTATTGACAGGCGAGCAGTACTTC.